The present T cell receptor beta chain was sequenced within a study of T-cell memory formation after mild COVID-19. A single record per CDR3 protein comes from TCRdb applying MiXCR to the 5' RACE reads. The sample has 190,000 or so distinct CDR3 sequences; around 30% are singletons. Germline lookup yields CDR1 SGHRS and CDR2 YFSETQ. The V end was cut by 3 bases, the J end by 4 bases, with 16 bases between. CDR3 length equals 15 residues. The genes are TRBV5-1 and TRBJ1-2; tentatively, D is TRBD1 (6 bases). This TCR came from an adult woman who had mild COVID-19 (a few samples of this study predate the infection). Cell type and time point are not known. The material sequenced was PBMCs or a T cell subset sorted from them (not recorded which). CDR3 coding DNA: TGCGCCAGCAGCTCGGACAGATCCCGAGCCTATGGCTACACCTTC. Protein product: CASSSDRSRAYGYTF.